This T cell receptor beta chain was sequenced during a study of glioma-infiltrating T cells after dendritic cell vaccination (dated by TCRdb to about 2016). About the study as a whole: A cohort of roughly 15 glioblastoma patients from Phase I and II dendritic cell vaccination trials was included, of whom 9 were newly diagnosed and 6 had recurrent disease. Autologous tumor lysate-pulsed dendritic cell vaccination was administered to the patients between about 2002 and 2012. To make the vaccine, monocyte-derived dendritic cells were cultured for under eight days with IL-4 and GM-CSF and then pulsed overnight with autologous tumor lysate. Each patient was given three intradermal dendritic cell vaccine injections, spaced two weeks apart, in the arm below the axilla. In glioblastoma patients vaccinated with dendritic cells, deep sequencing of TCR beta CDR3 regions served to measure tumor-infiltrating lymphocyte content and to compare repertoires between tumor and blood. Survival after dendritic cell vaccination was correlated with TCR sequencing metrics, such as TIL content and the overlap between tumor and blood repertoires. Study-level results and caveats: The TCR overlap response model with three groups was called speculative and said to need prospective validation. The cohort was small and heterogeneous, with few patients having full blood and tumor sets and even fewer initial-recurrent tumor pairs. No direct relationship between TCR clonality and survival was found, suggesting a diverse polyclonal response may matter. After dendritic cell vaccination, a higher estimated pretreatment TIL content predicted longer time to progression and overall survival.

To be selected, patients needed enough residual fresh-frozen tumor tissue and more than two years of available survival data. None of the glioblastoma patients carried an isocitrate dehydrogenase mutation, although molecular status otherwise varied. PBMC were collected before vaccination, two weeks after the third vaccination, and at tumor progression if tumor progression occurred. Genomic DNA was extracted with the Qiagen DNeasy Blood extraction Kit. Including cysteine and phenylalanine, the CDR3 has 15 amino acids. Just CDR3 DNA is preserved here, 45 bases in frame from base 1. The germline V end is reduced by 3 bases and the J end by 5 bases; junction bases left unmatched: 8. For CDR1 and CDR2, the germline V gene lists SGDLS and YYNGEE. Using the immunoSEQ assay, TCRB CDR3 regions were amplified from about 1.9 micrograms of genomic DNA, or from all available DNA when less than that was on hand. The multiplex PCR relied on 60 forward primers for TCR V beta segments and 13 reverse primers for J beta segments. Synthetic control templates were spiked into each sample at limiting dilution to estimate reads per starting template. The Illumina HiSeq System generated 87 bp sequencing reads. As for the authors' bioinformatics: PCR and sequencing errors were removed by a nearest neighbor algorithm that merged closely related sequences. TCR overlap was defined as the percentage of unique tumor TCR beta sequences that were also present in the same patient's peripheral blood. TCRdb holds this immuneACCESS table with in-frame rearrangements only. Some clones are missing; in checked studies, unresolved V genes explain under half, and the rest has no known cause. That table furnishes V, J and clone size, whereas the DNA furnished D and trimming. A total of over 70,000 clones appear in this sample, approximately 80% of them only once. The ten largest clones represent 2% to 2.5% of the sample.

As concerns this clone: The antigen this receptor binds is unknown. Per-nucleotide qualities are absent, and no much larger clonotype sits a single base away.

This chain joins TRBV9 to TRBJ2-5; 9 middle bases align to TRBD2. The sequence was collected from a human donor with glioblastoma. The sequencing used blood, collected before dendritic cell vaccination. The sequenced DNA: TGTGCCAGCAGCGCGAACGAGCGGGGGGCTGAGACCCAGTACTTC. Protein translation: CASSANERGAETQYF.